This entry is about one T cell receptor beta chain. Being one base from a much bigger clone, this may be a read error. These data come from a study of low-dose radiotherapy and immunotherapy resistance in tumors. Germline CDR1 SGHVS, CDR2 FNYEAQ. This CDR3 is built from 16 residues. V was clipped by 7 bases and J by 0 bases, with 15 bases between them. Time point denoted: before trial treatment. cDNA synthesis used a TRAV/TRBV-specific primer set for both chains. TCRs were amplified for around 20 PCR cycles with a constant-region primer and V-primer adapter. TCRdb reprocessed the reads with MiXCR, giving one entry per CDR3 protein. The sample includes about 82,000 distinct CDR3 sequences, approximately 17% of them seen just once.

The sequence came from a male donor with prostate cancer. The sample here was PBMCs, taken before treatment. The chain couples TRBV7-6 to TRBJ2-2; no reliable D call. In DNA, the CDR3 is TGTGCCAGCAACTCTGGTGGCGGCGCGAACACCGGGGAGCTGTTTTTT. Translated: CASNSGGGANTGELFF.